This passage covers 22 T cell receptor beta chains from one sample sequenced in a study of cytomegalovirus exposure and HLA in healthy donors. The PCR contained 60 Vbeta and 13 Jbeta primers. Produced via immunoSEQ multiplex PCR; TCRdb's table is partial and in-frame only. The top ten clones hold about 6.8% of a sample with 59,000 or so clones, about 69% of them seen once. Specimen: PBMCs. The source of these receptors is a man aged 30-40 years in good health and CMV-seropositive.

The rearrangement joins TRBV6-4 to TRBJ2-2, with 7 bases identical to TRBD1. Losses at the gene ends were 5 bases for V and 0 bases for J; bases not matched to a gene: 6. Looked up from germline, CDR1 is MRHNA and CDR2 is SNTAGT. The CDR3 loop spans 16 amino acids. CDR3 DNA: TGTGCCAGCAGTCGGTGGCAGGGGGCGAACACCGGGGAGCTGTTTTTT. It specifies CASSRWQGANTGELFF.

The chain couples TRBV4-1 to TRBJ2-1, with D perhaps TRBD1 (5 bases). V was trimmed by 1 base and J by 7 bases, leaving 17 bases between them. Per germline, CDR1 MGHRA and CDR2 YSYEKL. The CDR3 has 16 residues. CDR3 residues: CASSQATGSKGNEQFF. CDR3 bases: TGCGCCAGCAGCCAAGCCACAGGTAGTAAGGGTAATGAGCAGTTCTTC.

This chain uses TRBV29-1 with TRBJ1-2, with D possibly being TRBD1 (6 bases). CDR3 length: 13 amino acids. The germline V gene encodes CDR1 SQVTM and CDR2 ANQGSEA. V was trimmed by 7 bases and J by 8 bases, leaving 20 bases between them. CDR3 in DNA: TGCAGCGCCGCACAGGGTGGCCAGAGCGGCTACACCTTC. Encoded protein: CSAAQGGQSGYTF.

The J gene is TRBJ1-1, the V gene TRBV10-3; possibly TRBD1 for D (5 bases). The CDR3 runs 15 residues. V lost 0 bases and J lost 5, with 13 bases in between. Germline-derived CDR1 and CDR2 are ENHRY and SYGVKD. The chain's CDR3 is CAISESPGSSTEAFF. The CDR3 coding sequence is TGTGCCATCAGTGAGTCCCCAGGGTCAAGTACTGAAGCTTTCTTT.

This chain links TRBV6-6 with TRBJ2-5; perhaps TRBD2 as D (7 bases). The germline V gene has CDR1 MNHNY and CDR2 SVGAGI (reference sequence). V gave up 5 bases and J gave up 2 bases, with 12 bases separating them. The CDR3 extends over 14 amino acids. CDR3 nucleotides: TGTGCCAGCAGTCCGGGGGGCAGACAAGAGACCCAGTACTTC. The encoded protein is CASSPGGRQETQYF.

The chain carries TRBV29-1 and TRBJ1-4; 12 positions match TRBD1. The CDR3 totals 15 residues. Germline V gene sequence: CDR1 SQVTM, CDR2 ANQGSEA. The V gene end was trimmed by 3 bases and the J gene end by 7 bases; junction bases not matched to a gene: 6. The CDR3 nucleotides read TGCAGCGTTGAGGGACAGGGGGCATGGGGTGAAAAACTGTTTTTT. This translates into CSVEGQGAWGEKLFF.

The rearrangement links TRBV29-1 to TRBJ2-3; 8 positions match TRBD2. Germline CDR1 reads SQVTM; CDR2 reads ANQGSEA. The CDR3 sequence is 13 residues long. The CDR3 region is CTTGGGGTDTQYF. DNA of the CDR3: TGCACCACGGGGGGGGGAGGCACAGATACGCAGTATTTT.

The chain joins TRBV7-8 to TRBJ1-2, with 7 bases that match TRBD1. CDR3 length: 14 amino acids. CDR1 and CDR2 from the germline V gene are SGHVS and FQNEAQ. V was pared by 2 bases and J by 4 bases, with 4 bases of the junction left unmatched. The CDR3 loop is CASSLRRGTYGYTF. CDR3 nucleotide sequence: TGTGCCAGCAGCTTACGCAGGGGGACCTATGGCTACACCTTC.

The CDR3 DNA follows: TGTGCCAGCTCAAAAGTTAGCCAGGGGGTGAGCTACACCTTC. Protein product: CASSKVSQGVSYTF. The gene calls are TRBV27 and TRBJ1-2, with 7 nucleotides matching TRBD1. The trim removed 8 bases at V and 9 bases at J, leaving 15 bases unmatched. This CDR3 spans 14 amino acids. The V gene's germline CDR1 is MNHEY and CDR2 SMNVEV (reference sequence).

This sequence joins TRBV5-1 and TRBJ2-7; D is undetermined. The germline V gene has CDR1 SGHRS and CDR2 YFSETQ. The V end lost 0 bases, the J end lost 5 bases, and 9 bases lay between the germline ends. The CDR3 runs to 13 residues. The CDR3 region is CASSLVGAHEQYF. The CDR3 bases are TGCGCCAGCAGCTTGGTGGGCGCCCACGAGCAGTACTTC.

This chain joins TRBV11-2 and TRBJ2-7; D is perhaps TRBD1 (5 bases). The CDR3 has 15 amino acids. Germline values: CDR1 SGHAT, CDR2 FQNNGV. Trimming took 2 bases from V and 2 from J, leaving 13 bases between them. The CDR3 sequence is CASSLLGQSTYEQYF. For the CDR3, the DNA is TGTGCCAGCAGCTTATTGGGGCAGTCAACCTACGAGCAGTACTTC.

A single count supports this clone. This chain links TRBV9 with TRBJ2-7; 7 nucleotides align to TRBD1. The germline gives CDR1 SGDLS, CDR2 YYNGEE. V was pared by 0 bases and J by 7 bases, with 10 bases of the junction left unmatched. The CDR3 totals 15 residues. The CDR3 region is CASSVADRALLEQYF. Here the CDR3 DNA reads TGTGCCAGCAGCGTAGCCGACAGGGCCCTCCTTGAGCAGTACTTC.

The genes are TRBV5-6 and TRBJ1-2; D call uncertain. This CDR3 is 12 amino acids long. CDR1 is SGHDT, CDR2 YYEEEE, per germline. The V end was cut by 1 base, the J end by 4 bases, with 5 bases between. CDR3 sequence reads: CASSLSLYGYTF. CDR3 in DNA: TGTGCCAGCAGCTTGAGCCTCTATGGCTACACCTTC.

The CDR3 DNA reads TGTGCCAGCAGCTCGCCTTTACTAATACGGGACAGGGGGCAATACGAGCAGTACTTC. It encodes CASSSPLLIRDRGQYEQYF. The chain carries TRBV5-5 and TRBJ2-7; 12 nucleotides line up with TRBD1. The CDR3 consists of 19 residues. Per the germline V gene, CDR1 is SGHKS and CDR2 is YYEKEE (reference sequence). J gave up 4 bases and V 3 bases, and 17 bases lay outside the gene matches.

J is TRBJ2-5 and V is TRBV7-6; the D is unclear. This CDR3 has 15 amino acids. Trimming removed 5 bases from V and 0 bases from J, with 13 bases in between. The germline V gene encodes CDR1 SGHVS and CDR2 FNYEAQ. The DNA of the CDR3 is TGTGCCAGCAGCCTTCCGGTACCGGACCAAGAGACCCAGTACTTC. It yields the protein CASSLPVPDQETQYF.

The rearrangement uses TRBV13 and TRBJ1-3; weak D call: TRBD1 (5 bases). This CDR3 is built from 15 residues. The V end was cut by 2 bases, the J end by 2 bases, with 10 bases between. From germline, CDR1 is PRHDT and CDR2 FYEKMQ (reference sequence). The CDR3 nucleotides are TGTGCCAGCAGCTTAAGGGGCCGAACTGGAAACACCATATATTTT. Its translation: CASSLRGRTGNTIYF.

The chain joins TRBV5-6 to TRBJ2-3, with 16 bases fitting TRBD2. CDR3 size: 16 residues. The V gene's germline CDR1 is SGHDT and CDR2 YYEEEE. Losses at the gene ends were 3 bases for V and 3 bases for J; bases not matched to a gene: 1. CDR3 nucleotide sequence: TGTGCCAGCAGCTGGGGACTAGCGGGGGGGACAGATACGCAGTATTTT. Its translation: CASSWGLAGGTDTQYF.

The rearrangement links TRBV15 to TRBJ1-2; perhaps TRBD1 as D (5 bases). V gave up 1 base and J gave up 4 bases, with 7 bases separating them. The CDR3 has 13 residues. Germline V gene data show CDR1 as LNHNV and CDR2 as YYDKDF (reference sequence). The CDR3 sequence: CATSRVDTYGYTF. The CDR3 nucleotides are TGTGCCACCAGCAGAGTGGACACCTATGGCTACACCTTC.

CDR3 bases: TGTGCCAGCAGCTTGGTGGGGAGCTCTGGAAACACCATATATTTT. Residues: CASSLVGSSGNTIYF. The chain combines TRBV5-6 with TRBJ1-3; D remains unclear. V lost 0 bases to trimming and J lost 0 bases, with 7 bases between them. The CDR3 is 15 residues long. Per germline, CDR1 SGHDT and CDR2 YYEEEE.

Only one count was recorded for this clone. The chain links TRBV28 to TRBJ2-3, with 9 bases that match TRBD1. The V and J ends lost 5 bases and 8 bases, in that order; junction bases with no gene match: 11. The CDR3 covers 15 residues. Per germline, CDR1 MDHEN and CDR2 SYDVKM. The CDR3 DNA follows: TGTGCCAGCAGTCCGGGGACAGGGAGGGGAAGTACGCAGTATTTT. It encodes CASSPGTGRGSTQYF. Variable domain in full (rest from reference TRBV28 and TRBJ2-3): DVKVTQSSRYLVKRTGEKVFLECVQDMDHENMFWYRQDPGLGLRLIYFSYDVKMKEKGDIPEGYSVSREKKERFSLILESASTNQTSMYLCASSPGTGRGSTQYFGPGTRLTVL.

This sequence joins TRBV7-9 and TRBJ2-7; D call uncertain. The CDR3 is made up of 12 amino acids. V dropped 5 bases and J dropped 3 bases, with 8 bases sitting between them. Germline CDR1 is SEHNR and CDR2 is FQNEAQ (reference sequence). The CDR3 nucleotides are TGTGCCAGCAGCCAACAGTTCTACGAGCAGTACTTC. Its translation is CASSQQFYEQYF.

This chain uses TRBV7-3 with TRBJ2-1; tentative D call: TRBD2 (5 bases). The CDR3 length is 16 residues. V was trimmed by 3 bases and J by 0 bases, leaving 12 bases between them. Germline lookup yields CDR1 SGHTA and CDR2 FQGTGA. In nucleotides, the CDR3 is TGTGCCAGCAGCTTCGGCCTAGCCAGCTCCTACAATGAGCAGTTCTTC. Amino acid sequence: CASSFGLASSYNEQFF.